Detailed here is one T cell receptor beta chain. The antigen is not known. This sample is part of a study of Graves' ophthalmopathy and Graves' hyperthyroidism. Diagnosis used clinical symptoms, serum thyroxine, TRAb, thyroid ultrasound and orbital computed tomography. Study-level results: Most thyroid-expanded clonotypes exceeding 0.001 frequency were also found in blood. A 13-signature model separated ophthalmopathy from stable hyperthyroidism, 85% to 90% sensitivity, around 81% specificity.

CDR3 size: 14 residues. V was trimmed by 7 bases and J by 1 base, leaving 13 bases between them. Germline V CDR1 and CDR2: LNHDA, SQIVND (reference sequence). Amplification of TCR beta CDR3 regions used RNA transcripts. A first-round RT-PCR used HTBI primers, followed by a second-round multiplex PCR. TCRdb ran MiXCR on the multiplex PCR reads and lists one entry per CDR3 protein. This sample has around 1.1 million distinct CDR3 sequences, with roughly two fifths found just once. The V gene is TRBV19, the J gene TRBJ1-2, with a weak D call TRBD1 (5 bases). The origin of this receptor is an adult man with Graves' hyperthyroidism. Source material: peripheral blood or thyroid tissue (not recorded which). The CDR3 sequence is CASTRDGSNYGYTF. The CDR3 DNA follows: TGTGCCAGTACGAGGGACGGAAGTAACTATGGCTACACCTTC. Full variable domain (rest looked up from reference TRBV19 and TRBJ1-2): DGGITQSPKYLFRKEGQNVTLSCEQNLNHDAMYWYRQDPGQGLRLIYYSQIVNDFQKGDIAEGYSVSREKKESFPLTVTSAQKNPTAFYLCASTRDGSNYGYTFGSGTRLTVV.